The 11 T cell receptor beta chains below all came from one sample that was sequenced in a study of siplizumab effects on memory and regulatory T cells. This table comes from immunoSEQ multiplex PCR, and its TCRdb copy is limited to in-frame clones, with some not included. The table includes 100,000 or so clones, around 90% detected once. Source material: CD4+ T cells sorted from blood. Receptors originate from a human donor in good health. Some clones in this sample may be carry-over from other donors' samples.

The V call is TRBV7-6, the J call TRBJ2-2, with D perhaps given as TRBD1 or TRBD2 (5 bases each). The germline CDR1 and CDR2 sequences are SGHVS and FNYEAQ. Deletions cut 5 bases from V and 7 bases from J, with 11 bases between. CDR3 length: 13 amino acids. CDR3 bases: TGTGCCAGCAGCCCCAGGGCGGGCGGGGAGCTGTTTTTT. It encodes CASSPRAGGELFF.

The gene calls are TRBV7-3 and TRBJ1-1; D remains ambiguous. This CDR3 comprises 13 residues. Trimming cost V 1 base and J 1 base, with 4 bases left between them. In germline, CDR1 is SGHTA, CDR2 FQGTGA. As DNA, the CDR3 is TGTGCCAGCAGCTTAATTGGGAACACTGAAGCTTTCTTT. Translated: CASSLIGNTEAFF.

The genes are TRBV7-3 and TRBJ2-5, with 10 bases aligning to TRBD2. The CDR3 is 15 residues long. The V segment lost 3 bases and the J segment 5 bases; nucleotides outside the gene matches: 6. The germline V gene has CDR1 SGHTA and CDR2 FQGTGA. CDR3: CASSFTSGTEETQYF. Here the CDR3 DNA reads TGTGCCAGCAGCTTTACTAGCGGGACCGAGGAGACCCAGTACTTC.

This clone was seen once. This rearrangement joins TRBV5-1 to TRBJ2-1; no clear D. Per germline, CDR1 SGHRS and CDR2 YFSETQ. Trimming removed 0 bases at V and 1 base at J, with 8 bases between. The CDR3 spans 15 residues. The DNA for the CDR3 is TGCGCCAGCAGCTTGGGTGGCGAGTCCTACAATGAGCAGTTCTTC. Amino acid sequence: CASSLGGESYNEQFF.

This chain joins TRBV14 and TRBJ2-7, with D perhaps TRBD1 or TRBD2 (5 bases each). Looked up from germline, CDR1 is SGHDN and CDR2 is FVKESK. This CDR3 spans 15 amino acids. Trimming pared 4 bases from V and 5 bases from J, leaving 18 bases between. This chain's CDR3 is CASSPGPLNVHEQYF. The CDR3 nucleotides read TGTGCCAGCAGCCCGGGACCTTTGAACGTCCACGAGCAGTACTTC.

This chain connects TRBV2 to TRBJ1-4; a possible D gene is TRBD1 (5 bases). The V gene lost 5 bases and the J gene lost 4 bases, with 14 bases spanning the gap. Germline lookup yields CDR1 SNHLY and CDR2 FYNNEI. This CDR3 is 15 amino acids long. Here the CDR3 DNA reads TGTGCCAGCAGTATTAATAGGGGAGATAATGAAAAACTGTTTTTT. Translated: CASSINRGDNEKLFF.

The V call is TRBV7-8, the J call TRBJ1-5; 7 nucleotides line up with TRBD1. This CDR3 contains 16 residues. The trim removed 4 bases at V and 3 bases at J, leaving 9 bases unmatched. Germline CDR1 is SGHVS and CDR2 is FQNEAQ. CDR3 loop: CASSYYRGRSNQPQHF. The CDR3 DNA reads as TGTGCCAGCAGCTACTACAGGGGAAGATCCAATCAGCCCCAGCATTTT.

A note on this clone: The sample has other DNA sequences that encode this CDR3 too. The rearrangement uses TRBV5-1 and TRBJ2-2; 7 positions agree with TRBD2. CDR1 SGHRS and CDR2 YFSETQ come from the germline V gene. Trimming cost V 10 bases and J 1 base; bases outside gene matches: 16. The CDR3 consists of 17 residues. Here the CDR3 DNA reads TGCGCCCGCGGGCGACGGGGAGGGAGGGGGAACACCGGGGAGCTGTTTTTT. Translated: CARGRRGGRGNTGELFF.

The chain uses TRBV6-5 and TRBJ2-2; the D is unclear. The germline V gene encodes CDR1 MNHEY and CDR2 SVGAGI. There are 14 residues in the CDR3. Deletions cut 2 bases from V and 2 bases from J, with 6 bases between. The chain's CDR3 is CASSYGLNTGELFF. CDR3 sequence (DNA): TGTGCCAGCAGTTACGGTTTAAACACCGGGGAGCTGTTTTTT.

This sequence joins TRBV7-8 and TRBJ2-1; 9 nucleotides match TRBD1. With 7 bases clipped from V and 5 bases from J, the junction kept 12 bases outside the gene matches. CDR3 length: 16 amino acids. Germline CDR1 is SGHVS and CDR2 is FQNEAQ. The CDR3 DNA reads TGTGCCAGCACCCTTCGGGACAGGGCATACCACAATGAGCAGTTCTTC. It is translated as CASTLRDRAYHNEQFF.

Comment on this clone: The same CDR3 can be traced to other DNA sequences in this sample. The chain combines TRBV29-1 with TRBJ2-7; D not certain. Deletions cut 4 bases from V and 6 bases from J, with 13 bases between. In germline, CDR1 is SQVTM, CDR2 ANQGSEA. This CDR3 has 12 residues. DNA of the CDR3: TGCAGCGTTGCCGTGACGCCGACCGAGCAGTACTTC. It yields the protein CSVAVTPTEQYF.